The 17 T cell receptor beta chains listed next were all sequenced from one sample in a study of Ad26.COV2.S vaccination and SARS-CoV-2 variants. Sequencing was performed with immunoSEQ multiplex PCR; in TCRdb, only in-frame clones are kept and a portion is missing. The sample records more than 350,000 clones, 75% to 95% being singletons. Treatment described: 15 to 20 received Ad26.COV2.S at low or high dose, single or two shots; 5 received placebo; per-sample allocation not given. All samples were drawn on day 63, counting from the first vaccine or placebo injection. Sequenced material: peripheral blood, taken in a trial of Ad26.COV2.S vaccine versus placebo. These receptors were collected from a person aged 18 to 59 who received the Ad26.COV2.S COVID-19 vaccine or a placebo.

The rearrangement links TRBV4-1 to TRBJ2-3; TRBD2 matches at 8 bases. Trimming at V came to 3 bases and at J to 3 bases, leaving 8 bases not matched to a gene. Germline loops: CDR1 MGHRA, CDR2 YSYEKL. The CDR3 contains 16 residues. In nucleotides, the CDR3 is TGCGCCAGCAGCCAGGTAGCGGGACGGGGTACAGATACGCAGTATTTT. Translated: CASSQVAGRGTDTQYF.

This clone occurred once. The genes are TRBV6-5 and TRBJ1-1; no clear D gene. The CDR3 is made up of 15 amino acids. With 0 bases removed from V and 0 bases from J, the gap between germline ends came to 8 bases. Looked up from germline, CDR1 is MNHEY and CDR2 is SVGAGI. CDR3 DNA sequence: TGTGCCAGCAGTTACTCTGGTGCGATGAACACTGAAGCTTTCTTT. Its protein product is CASSYSGAMNTEAFF.

The chain joins TRBV28 to TRBJ1-1; TRBD1 is a possible D gene (5 bases). CDR1 is MDHEN and CDR2 is SYDVKM in the germline V gene. V lost 6 bases and J lost 0, with 11 bases in between. The CDR3 consists of 14 residues. The CDR3 here is CASSLGVVNTEAFF. In DNA, the CDR3 is TGTGCCAGCAGCCTGGGGGTAGTGAACACTGAAGCTTTCTTT.

The rearrangement joins TRBV27 to TRBJ1-4, with a tentative D call TRBD1 (5 bases). This CDR3 has 14 residues. Germline CDR1 and CDR2: MNHEY and SMNVEV (reference sequence). V lost 5 bases and J lost 7, with 14 bases in between. This CDR3 reads CASSPQGYGEKLFF. The CDR3 nucleotides read TGTGCCAGCAGTCCGCAGGGATATGGTGAAAAACTGTTTTTT.

This chain links TRBV7-9 with TRBJ2-1, with D maybe TRBD2 (6 bases). Germline V gene data show CDR1 as SEHNR and CDR2 as FQNEAQ (reference sequence). The CDR3 extends over 17 amino acids. Trimming took 2 bases from V and 4 from J, leaving 18 bases between them. CDR3 protein: CASSLIPGGGRYNEQFF. The CDR3 nucleotides read TGTGCCAGCAGCTTAATACCCGGGGGAGGCCGATACAATGAGCAGTTCTTC.

This chain connects TRBV5-8 to TRBJ2-3; D not resolved. The CDR3 totals 13 residues. Germline V gene lookup returns CDR1 SGHTS and CDR2 YDEGEE. V was cut by 1 base and J by 1 base, with 4 bases left in between. In nucleotides, the CDR3 is TGTGCCAGCAGCTTGTCAGGCACAGATACGCAGTATTTT. As protein: CASSLSGTDTQYF.

The rearrangement uses TRBV4-1 and TRBJ2-7; 7 positions match TRBD1. Trimming at V came to 4 bases and at J to 3 bases, leaving 12 bases not matched to a gene. Per the germline V gene, CDR1 is MGHRA and CDR2 is YSYEKL. The CDR3 totals 16 residues. CDR3 residues: CASSPSGTALYYEQYF. CDR3 DNA: TGCGCCAGCAGCCCCTCCGGGACAGCCCTATACTACGAGCAGTACTTC.

The chain links TRBV6-2 or TRBV6-3 to TRBJ2-7; TRBD1 might be the D (5 bases). Germline V gene data show CDR1 as MNHEY and CDR2 as SVGEGT. Trimming removed 2 bases from V and 4 bases from J, with 12 bases in between. The CDR3 spans 14 residues. In DNA form, the CDR3 reads TGTGCCAGCAGTTACGACATGGGGCAATACGAGCAGTACTTC. Translated, it gives CASSYDMGQYEQYF.

This clone was counted once. The chain recombines TRBV3-1 (or the pseudogene TRBV3-2) with TRBJ2-1, with D possibly being TRBD1 (5 bases). This CDR3 is built from 17 residues. V dropped 3 bases and J dropped 6 bases, with 21 bases sitting between them. CDR1 and CDR2 (germline): LGHDT, YNNKEL (reference sequence). Written as DNA, the CDR3 is TGTGCCAGCAGCCATTCTTTTGGCGCCCCGGACATCAATGAGCAGTTCTTC. Its protein is CASSHSFGAPDINEQFF.

Turning to this clone: The sample holds other DNA sequences that translate to the same CDR3. This chain links TRBV6-6 with TRBJ2-7, with no clear D. The CDR3 runs 11 residues. Trimming pared 2 bases from V and 5 bases from J, leaving 4 bases between. Per germline, CDR1 MNHNY and CDR2 SVGAGI (reference sequence). Written as DNA, the CDR3 is TGTGCCAGCAGTTACCGGGACGAGCAGTACTTC. Translating gives CASSYRDEQYF.

This CDR3 reads CASSQDPLGRESTLFTDTQYF. The CDR3 DNA is TGTGCCAGCAGCCAAGACCCCCTAGGGCGGGAGTCCACTTTGTTCACAGATACGCAGTATTTT. This chain connects TRBV3-1 (or the pseudogene TRBV3-2) to TRBJ2-3; 7 bases line up with TRBD2. Germline V gene data show CDR1 as LGHDT and CDR2 as YNNKEL (reference sequence). The J segment lost 2 bases and the V segment lost 0 bases, leaving 20 bases of the junction unmatched. This CDR3 region has 21 residues.

The chain has TRBV5-6 and TRBJ2-7; the match to TRBD2 covers 7 bases. CDR3 length: 15 amino acids. Germline assignment: CDR1 SGHDT and CDR2 YYEEEE. Germline trimming cut 2 bases from V and 2 bases from J; bases unmatched to any gene: 7. Written as DNA, the CDR3 is TGTGCCAGCAGCTTCATGGGGGGGATTCCCTACGAGCAGTACTTC. Translation gives CASSFMGGIPYEQYF.

The rearrangement joins TRBV19 to TRBJ2-7; TRBD1 is a possible D gene (5 bases). The CDR3 loop spans 14 amino acids. The V gene lost 4 bases and the J gene lost 0 bases, with 10 bases spanning the gap. Germline CDR1 reads LNHDA; CDR2 reads SQIVND (reference sequence). The CDR3 nucleotides are TGTGCCAGTAGTACATACCAGGGCTCCTACGAGCAGTACTTC. This gives the protein CASSTYQGSYEQYF.

CDR3 in amino acids: CASSSGLAGPTDTQYF. Written as DNA, the CDR3 is TGTGCCAGCAGCTCAGGGCTAGCGGGACCCACAGATACGCAGTATTTT. The rearrangement joins TRBV5-5 to TRBJ2-3; 9 bases fit TRBD2. Trimming cost V 3 bases and J 2 bases; bases outside gene matches: 7. CDR3 length equals 16 residues. Germline V gene data show CDR1 as SGHKS and CDR2 as YYEKEE (reference sequence).

This clone was counted a single time. V and J are TRBV6-5 and TRBJ2-3, with 7 nucleotides matching TRBD1. The CDR3 contains 13 residues. Per the germline V gene, CDR1 is MNHEY and CDR2 is SVGAGI. V shed 5 bases, J shed 4 bases, and the junction held 3 bases outside the gene matches. CDR3 sequence: CASSRQGPDTQYF. CDR3 nucleotides: TGTGCCAGCAGTAGACAGGGACCAGATACGCAGTATTTT.

V usage is TRBV19 and J usage is TRBJ1-1; 12 bases fit TRBD1. This CDR3 is 16 amino acids long. Germline CDR1 LNHDA, CDR2 SQIVND (reference sequence). V gave up 5 bases and J gave up 5 bases; unmatched junction bases: 9. Here the CDR3 DNA reads TGTGCCAGTAGTGAACCCCGGGACAGGGGGCTAACTGAAGCTTTCTTT. Its protein product is CASSEPRDRGLTEAFF. Together with reference TRBV19 and TRBJ1-1, the CDR3 gives the full variable domain: DGGITQSPKYLFRKEGQNVTLSCEQNLNHDAMYWYRQDPGQGLRLIYYSQIVNDFQKGDIAEGYSVSREKKESFPLTVTSAQKNPTAFYLCASSEPRDRGLTEAFFGQGTRLTVV.

This chain links TRBV27 with TRBJ1-6, with D perhaps TRBD1 (6 bases). Germline-derived CDR1 and CDR2 are MNHEY and SMNVEV (reference sequence). The CDR3 is made up of 16 amino acids. The V gene lost 5 bases and the J gene lost 2 bases, with 13 bases spanning the gap. CDR3: CASSITGLTYNSPLHF. In nucleotides, the CDR3 is TGTGCCAGCAGTATAACAGGGTTGACCTATAATTCACCCCTCCACTTT.